This T cell receptor beta chain was captured by sequencing in a study of T cell repertoires in cytomegalovirus infection. The wider study: CMV infection plus the matching HLA type was flagged by public TCR beta signatures. Overall study results and limits: There were carriers of CMV plus the relevant HLA, and cumulative public TCR beta family frequency identified them. Ex vivo, HLA-C-restricted CMV-specific TCR beta clonotypes prevailed over the rest of the response.

Turning to this clonotype: Antigen unknown. One base away lies a much larger clone, so this may be a sequencing read error.

This CDR3 comprises 14 residues. Germline values: CDR1 SGHVS, CDR2 FNYEAQ. TCRdb redid the calling of the reads with MiXCR, one entry per CDR3 protein. Of fewer than 250,000 distinct CDR3 sequences detected, about 20% appear once; the ten largest clones hold about 18%. This receptor was obtained from a human donor in good health (CMV status not recorded). Some clones in this sample may be carry-over from other donors' samples. The chain combines TRBV7-6 with TRBJ2-7; D is possibly TRBD1 (5 bases). Sequenced input: CD8+ T cells from PBMCs. The CDR3 loop reads CASSPRQNSSEQYF. In DNA form, the CDR3 reads TGTGCCAGCAGCCCCCGACAGAATTCCTCCGAGCAGTACTTC.